These 32 T cell receptor beta chains were all obtained from the same sample, sequenced in a study of cytomegalovirus exposure and HLA in healthy donors (dated by TCRdb to between 2016 and 2019). Libraries were built with the immunoSEQ multiplex PCR assay. For the multiplex PCR, a mixture combining 60 forward primers for TCR Vbeta segments and 13 reverse primers for TCR Jbeta segments was used. TCRdb obtained this table from immuneACCESS and retained in-frame rearrangements with V and J assigned. These tables miss some clones; where compared with another copy, unresolved V genes account for less than half of the shortfall, and the remainder is unexplained. The sample table records some 150,000 clones; roughly 80% of these occur just once. Roughly 9% of the sample belongs to the ten largest clones. Sequenced sample: PBMCs. The receptors stem from a man younger than 35 in good health and CMV-seropositive.

The chain combines TRBV5-6 with TRBJ1-2; D is unresolved. V lost 0 bases and J lost 0, with 12 bases in between. The CDR3 loop spans 16 amino acids. Germline V lookup: CDR1 SGHDT, CDR2 YYEEEE. In DNA form, the CDR3 reads TGTGCCAGCAGCTTGGCCGCGTTACTCTCTAACTATGGCTACACCTTC. Translated: CASSLAALLSNYGYTF.

The rearrangement links TRBV18 to TRBJ1-2; the D gene is possibly TRBD1 (6 bases). The CDR3 contains 13 residues. V dropped 3 bases and J dropped 3 bases, with 8 bases sitting between them. Germline V gene data show CDR1 as KGHSH and CDR2 as LQKENI. For the CDR3, the DNA is TGTGCCAGCTCACCGTCAGGGGACTATGGCTACACCTTC. It encodes CASSPSGDYGYTF.

This clone occurred a few times. The DNA of the CDR3 is TGTGCCAGCAGCACCACGGGACTAGGGGCAGATACGCAGTATTTT. As protein: CASSTTGLGADTQYF. The chain is built from TRBV9 and TRBJ2-3; 8 bases match TRBD2. V shed 4 bases, J shed 4 bases, and the junction held 8 bases outside the gene matches. Germline V gives CDR1 SGDLS, CDR2 YYNGEE. The CDR3 spans 15 residues.

This clone turned up a few times. The rearrangement uses TRBV10-3 and TRBJ1-6; D ambiguous. The CDR3 extends over 13 amino acids. The V gene lost 5 bases and the J gene lost 7 bases, with 9 bases spanning the gap. Germline CDR1 and CDR2: ENHRY and SYGVKD. CDR3 nucleotide sequence: TGTGCCATCAGTAGCAATACGAATTCACCCCTCCACTTT. Encoded protein: CAISSNTNSPLHF.

The chain combines TRBV7-6 with TRBJ2-7; 11 bases agree with TRBD1. The CDR3 covers 18 residues. From germline, CDR1 is SGHVS and CDR2 FNYEAQ. Trimming cost V 1 base and J 0 bases; bases outside gene matches: 8. In DNA form, the CDR3 reads TGTGCCAGCAGCTTAGGGCCAGCCGGGACAGGGGGCTCCTACGAGCAGTACTTC. Its translation: CASSLGPAGTGGSYEQYF. Using reference TRBV7-6 and TRBJ2-7 for the parts outside the CDR3, the full variable domain is GAGVSQSPRYKVTKRGQDVALRCDPISGHVSLYWYRQALGQGPEFLTYFNYEAQQDKSGLPNDRFSAERPEGSISTLTIQRTEQRDSAMYRCASSLGPAGTGGSYEQYFGPGTRLTVT.

This chain links TRBV19 with TRBJ1-1, with D perhaps TRBD1 (6 bases). The germline V gene encodes CDR1 LNHDA and CDR2 SQIVND (reference sequence). Between the trimmed V and J ends, which lost 2 bases and 0 bases, there was a span of 10 bases. The CDR3 loop spans 15 amino acids. The CDR3 coding sequence is TGTGCCAGTAGTATATCGGGGGGCATGAACACTGAAGCTTTCTTT. Protein sequence: CASSISGGMNTEAFF.

This chain links TRBV9 with TRBJ1-6, with unresolved D. V shed 4 bases and J shed 7 bases, with 12 bases lying between them. CDR1 and CDR2 from the germline V gene are SGDLS and YYNGEE. The CDR3 consists of 14 residues. DNA of the CDR3: TGTGCCAGCAGCCTTGAGGGATCAAATTCACCCCTCCACTTT. It is translated as CASSLEGSNSPLHF.

The V and J genes are TRBV19 and TRBJ2-3, with 9 bases identical to TRBD1. The CDR3 totals 16 residues. Unmatched junction bases numbered 8, after V lost 7 bases and J lost 0 bases. Germline V lookup: CDR1 LNHDA, CDR2 SQIVND (reference sequence). CDR3 loop: CASTGQGIFSTDTQYF. In nucleotides, the CDR3 is TGTGCCAGTACTGGACAGGGGATTTTTAGCACAGATACGCAGTATTTT.

This clone was recorded once. The gene calls are TRBV7-2 and TRBJ1-2, with TRBD1 matching over 11 bases. This CDR3 contains 15 residues. Germline values: CDR1 SGHTA, CDR2 FQGNSA. Trimming took 4 bases from V and 4 from J; bases not matched to a gene: 5. In DNA, the CDR3 is TGTGCCAGCAGCTGGACAGGGGGCCAAGGCTATGGCTACACCTTC. It yields the protein CASSWTGGQGYGYTF.

The gene calls are TRBV19 and TRBJ2-7, with 9 positions matching TRBD1. Germline V gives CDR1 LNHDA, CDR2 SQIVND (reference sequence). There are 14 residues in the CDR3. Trimming removed 4 bases from V and 4 bases from J; junction bases left unmatched: 5. The CDR3 protein is CASSTGTGQYEQYF. The CDR3 DNA reads as TGTGCCAGTAGTACCGGGACAGGGCAATACGAGCAGTACTTC.

This chain links TRBV29-1 with TRBJ2-1; 8 bases map to TRBD2. Germline-derived CDR1 and CDR2 are SQVTM and ANQGSEA. CDR3 length: 13 residues. Trimming removed 4 bases from V and 10 bases from J; junction bases left unmatched: 9. The CDR3 region is CSVAGGPVKEQFF. The CDR3 DNA reads as TGCAGCGTTGCGGGAGGGCCGGTTAAGGAGCAGTTCTTC.

The chain couples TRBV30 to TRBJ2-3, with D perhaps TRBD2 (6 bases). Trimming removed 3 bases at V and 1 base at J, with 8 bases between. CDR1 is GTSNPN and CDR2 is SVGIG in the germline V gene (reference sequence). The CDR3 has 13 amino acids. In DNA form, the CDR3 reads TGTGCCTGGAGGGGGGGTCGCACAGATACGCAGTATTTT. It translates to CAWRGGRTDTQYF.

This clone has only one observation. This chain uses TRBV27 with TRBJ1-4, with D uncertain. The CDR3 consists of 12 residues. Germline V CDR1 and CDR2: MNHEY, SMNVEV (reference sequence). Deletions cut 6 bases from V and 0 bases from J, with 2 bases between. DNA of the CDR3: TGTGCCAGCAGCTCAACTAATGAAAAACTGTTTTTT. Its translation is CASSSTNEKLFF.

The gene calls are TRBV7-7 and TRBJ2-2; possible D gene TRBD1, 6 bases. Germline CDR1 SSHAT, CDR2 FNYEAQ (reference sequence). There are 14 residues in the CDR3. With 2 bases removed from V and 7 bases from J, the gap between germline ends came to 11 bases. CDR3 in amino acids: CASSLTQGSGELFF. CDR3 nucleotides: TGTGCCAGCAGCTTAACTCAGGGGAGCGGGGAGCTGTTTTTT.

In this sample, this clone turned up once. The junction shows a germline mismatch at one end, possibly a read error. At the DNA level, this CDR3 is encoded by other sequences in the same sample as well. The chain recombines TRBV19 with TRBJ1-6; TRBD1 is a possible D gene (5 bases). In germline, CDR1 is LNHDA, CDR2 SQIVND (reference sequence). The CDR3 is made up of 14 amino acids. In DNA, the CDR3 is TGTGCCAGTAGTATAGGGCCAGGGAATTCCCCCCTCCACTTT. Residues: CASSIGPGNSPLHF.

This clone was seen a single time. This sequence joins TRBV19 and TRBJ2-1; TRBD1 agrees at 10 bases. Germline loops: CDR1 LNHDA, CDR2 SQIVND (reference sequence). This CDR3 has 14 residues. V trimming: 4 bases; J trimming: 10 bases; junction bases outside the gene matches: 7. CDR3 residues: CASSRDRGRGEQFF. DNA of the CDR3: TGTGCCAGTAGTAGGGACAGGGGTAGAGGAGAGCAGTTCTTC.

This chain links TRBV7-2 with TRBJ2-4; 10 bases agree with TRBD2. CDR1 and CDR2 from the germline V gene are SGHTA and FQGNSA. The junction had 6 bases not matched to a gene; V was cut back by 2 bases and J by 8 bases. The CDR3 length is 15 residues. This CDR3 reads CASSLLAGDVDIQYF. The CDR3 DNA reads as TGTGCCAGCAGCTTACTAGCGGGGGACGTGGACATTCAGTACTTC. The variable domain in full, with the rest retrieved from reference TRBV7-2 and TRBJ2-4, is GAGVSQSPSNKVTEKGKDVELRCDPISGHTALYWYRQSLGQGLEFLIYFQGNSAPDKSGLPSDRFSAERTGGSVSTLTIQRTQQEDSAVYLCASSLLAGDVDIQYFGAGTRLSVL.

The chain carries TRBV6-1 and TRBJ1-5; the D gene is possibly TRBD1 (5 bases). Germline-derived CDR1 and CDR2 are MNHNS and SASEGT. This CDR3 is 16 amino acids long. The V end was cut by 2 bases, the J end by 4 bases, with 15 bases between. The CDR3 bases are TGTGCCAGCAGTGAAATCGGGGGTTTGCTTAATCAGCCCCAGCATTTT. Residues: CASSEIGGLLNQPQHF.

The chain has TRBV19 and TRBJ2-1, with 8 nucleotides matching TRBD1. Trimming took 4 bases from V and 4 from J; bases not matched to a gene: 9. Looked up from germline, CDR1 is LNHDA and CDR2 is SQIVND (reference sequence). This CDR3 is built from 16 residues. DNA for the CDR3: TGTGCCAGTAGTAGAACGCAGGGGGCGGGATACAATGAGCAGTTCTTC. It yields the protein CASSRTQGAGYNEQFF.

This clone turned up a few times. The chain joins TRBV7-2 to TRBJ1-2, with a tentative D call TRBD1 (5 bases). The CDR3 sequence is 15 residues long. V was cut by 2 bases and J by 3 bases, with 13 bases left in between. Germline CDR1 and CDR2: SGHTA and FQGNSA. The CDR3 region is CASSLYLGGDYGYTF. CDR3 nucleotides: TGTGCCAGCAGCTTATACCTAGGAGGGGACTATGGCTACACCTTC.

This clone was detected once. The V and J genes are TRBV30 and TRBJ2-5; TRBD1 might be the D (6 bases). Deletions cut 1 base from V and 2 bases from J, with 14 bases between. The CDR3 has 15 amino acids. From germline, CDR1 is GTSNPN and CDR2 SVGIG (reference sequence). CDR3: CAWSAGLGGQETQYF. For the CDR3, the DNA is TGTGCCTGGAGTGCTGGCTTAGGGGGTCAAGAGACCCAGTACTTC.

The chain combines TRBV5-6 with TRBJ1-2, with TRBD1 matching 7 bases. This CDR3 comprises 14 residues. The V gene end was trimmed by 0 bases and the J gene end by 8 bases; junction bases not matched to a gene: 7. Germline CDR1 SGHDT, CDR2 YYEEEE. CDR3 in DNA: TGTGCCAGCAGCTTGGTAGGGGGCTCAGGGGGCTACACCTTC. Translation: CASSLVGGSGGYTF.

The genes are TRBV14 and TRBJ2-2; a possible D gene is TRBD1 (6 bases). There are 16 residues in the CDR3. V dropped 4 bases and J dropped 0 bases, with 12 bases sitting between them. CDR1 is SGHDN and CDR2 is FVKESK in the germline V gene. CDR3 in amino acids: CASSRKDSANTGELFF. The CDR3 DNA reads as TGTGCCAGCAGCCGTAAGGACAGCGCGAACACCGGGGAGCTGTTTTTT.

This chain joins TRBV18 and TRBJ1-5; 8 nucleotides align to TRBD1. Germline assignment: CDR1 KGHSH and CDR2 LQKENI. Unmatched junction bases numbered 9, after V lost 6 bases and J lost 5 bases. The length of the CDR3 is 15 residues. The CDR3 loop reads CASSPTGALDQPQHF. The CDR3 nucleotides are TGTGCCAGCTCTCCGACAGGGGCCCTGGATCAGCCCCAGCATTTT.

J is TRBJ2-3 and V is TRBV27; 8 nucleotides match TRBD2. With V trimmed by 2 bases and J by 5 bases, 15 bases remained unmatched. This CDR3 is 18 amino acids long. Germline V gives CDR1 MNHEY, CDR2 SMNVEV (reference sequence). The CDR3 DNA reads TGTGCCAGCAGTTTAACGGTCCAGCGGGAGAGGGGACGAGATACGCAGTATTTT. It specifies CASSLTVQRERGRDTQYF.

The chain couples TRBV6-1 to TRBJ2-3; the match to TRBD2 covers 8 bases. V gave up 3 bases and J gave up 6 bases; unmatched junction bases: 2. The germline V gene has CDR1 MNHNS and CDR2 SASEGT. The CDR3 spans 13 residues. The CDR3 nucleotides are TGTGCCAGCAGTGACGGGAGGGGGGATACGCAGTATTTT. Encoded protein: CASSDGRGDTQYF.

V and J are TRBV27 and TRBJ2-5; 8 nucleotides align to TRBD2. The DNA matches TRBJ2-7 better at its end, which makes the J call doubtful. Germline V gene sequence: CDR1 MNHEY, CDR2 SMNVEV (reference sequence). The CDR3 sequence is 17 residues long. CDR3 nucleotide sequence: TGTGCCAGCAGTCCGAACGGGGCGGGAGGAACCCCCTACGAGCAGTACTTC. Translation gives CASSPNGAGGTPYEQYF.

The chain uses TRBV14 and TRBJ2-5, with a tentative D call TRBD2 (7 bases). Germline V gives CDR1 SGHDN, CDR2 FVKESK. CDR3 length: 16 residues. Trimming took off 0 bases at V and 2 bases at J, with 13 bases between the two ends. CDR3 residues: CASSQDAGAGQETQYF. CDR3 in DNA: TGTGCCAGCAGCCAAGATGCGGGGGCAGGGCAAGAGACCCAGTACTTC.

Here the CDR3 reads CASSPTRTGTNGYTF. CDR3 sequence (DNA): TGTGCCAGCAGCCCAACCCGGACAGGGACGAATGGCTACACCTTC. The gene calls are TRBV5-4 and TRBJ1-2; 8 nucleotides line up with TRBD1. CDR1 SGHNT and CDR2 YYREEE come from the germline V gene (reference sequence). The junction had 11 bases not matched to a gene; V was cut back by 4 bases and J by 6 bases. This CDR3 comprises 15 residues.

This chain links TRBV5-8 with TRBJ2-7; D is possibly TRBD2 (6 bases). Trimming cost V 4 bases and J 6 bases, with 14 bases left between them. The CDR3 runs 13 residues. Germline loops: CDR1 SGHTS, CDR2 YDEGEE. This CDR3 is CASSGSQGGEQYF. CDR3 coding DNA: TGTGCCAGCAGCGGATCCCAGGGAGGCGAGCAGTACTTC.

The J gene is TRBJ2-7, the V gene TRBV5-1; 8 positions match TRBD2. Germline values: CDR1 SGHRS, CDR2 YFSETQ. The CDR3 consists of 15 residues. The trim removed 4 bases at V and 0 bases at J, leaving 6 bases unmatched. The CDR3 DNA sequence: TGCGCCAGCAGCCTGAGCGGGGGCGACTCCTACGAGCAGTACTTC. Its translation: CASSLSGGDSYEQYF.

The chain carries TRBV13 and TRBJ2-3, with D possibly TRBD1 on 6 matching bases. Germline loops: CDR1 PRHDT, CDR2 FYEKMQ (reference sequence). The CDR3 is 15 amino acids. Trimming pared 5 bases from V and 4 bases from J, leaving 16 bases between. The CDR3 is CASSPRQDGADTQYF. In nucleotides, the CDR3 is TGTGCCAGCAGCCCCCGACAGGATGGGGCAGATACGCAGTATTTT.